The text below deals with one T cell receptor (beta chain). Its antigen remains unidentified. The DNA input per sorted-subset replicate PCR was 200 ng, corresponding to 32,000 or so T cell genomes. Clones were sequenced by immunoSEQ multiplex PCR, and TCRdb holds only the in-frame ones, with some missing. Here the sample spans 2 million to 2.5 million clones, approximately 96% being singletons. CDR1 SGHTA and CDR2 FQGNSA come from the germline V gene. This CDR3 spans 16 amino acids. J lost 5 bases, V lost 5 bases, and 10 bases had no gene match. In the CD4+ fraction, cells were divided into CD45RA+ naive and CD45RA-negative memory subsets. The sample is drawn from a study of shared clonotypes between healthy human individuals. Findings and limits, study-wide: Naive CD4 clonotypes were shared across a handful of donors at roughly 5%. The study generally estimated greater richness for naive than memory subsets.

Sequencing input: naive CD4+ T cells sorted from blood. Regarding subset: CD45RA+ positively selected. The sequence derives from a man younger than 30 in good health. The chain combines TRBV7-2 with TRBJ2-1, with 9 bases aligning to TRBD2. CDR3 nucleotide sequence: TGTGCCAGCAGCCCCGCCCCCCTAGCGGGACACAATGAGCAGTTCTTC. Its translation: CASSPAPLAGHNEQFF.